A single sample is the source of the 2 T cell receptor beta chains below, sequenced in a study of T cells in Graves' hyperthyroidism and ophthalmopathy. RNA transcripts were the template for amplifying TCR beta CDR3 regions. Initially, a first-round RT-PCR of the TCR CDR3 employed the HTBI primer set. TCRdb analysed the multiplex PCR reads with MiXCR anew, one entry per CDR3 protein. The table records about 420,000 distinct CDR3 sequences, approximately 15% of them present only once. The sample consisted of blood. All receptors come from a woman between 18 and 30 years old with Graves' hyperthyroidism.

The chain is built from TRBV6-2 or TRBV6-3 and TRBJ2-3; possible D gene TRBD1, 5 bases. CDR1 is MNHEY and CDR2 is SVGEGT in the germline V gene. This CDR3 region has 17 residues. The ends were cut back, 8 bases at V and 0 bases at J, with 21 bases in the middle. CDR3 nucleotides: TGTGCCAGCCAAGAAGCGTGGGGCGGAGCTAGCACAGATACGCAGTATTTT. Amino acid sequence: CASQEAWGGASTDTQYF.

In this sample, this clonotype turned up a few times. The chain joins TRBV20-1 to TRBJ2-2; 7 nucleotides match TRBD2. Trimming cost V 0 bases and J 4 bases; bases outside gene matches: 5. The CDR3 sequence is 15 residues long. The germline CDR1 and CDR2 sequences are DFQATT and SNEGSKA (reference sequence). This chain's CDR3 is CSAREREYSTGELFF. The CDR3 nucleotides are TGCAGTGCTAGAGAGCGGGAGTATAGCACCGGGGAGCTGTTTTTT.